Detailed here is one T cell receptor beta chain. The data were obtained in a study of tumor-infiltrating lymphocytes in primary liver carcinoma. Trimming removed 11 bases from V and 3 bases from J, with 16 bases in between. This CDR3 spans 13 amino acids. Making TCR beta cDNA involved around 500 ng total RNA and a constant-region primer. Modified slightly, ARM-PCR produced TCR beta libraries over three nested multiplex PCR rounds. A C-beta reverse primer was combined with TRBV1-TRBV30 forward primers in the first two PCR rounds, and each round had approximately 10 cycles. TCRdb used MiXCR to reprocess the multiplex PCR reads, holding one entry per CDR3 protein. The sample yields 99,000 or so distinct CDR3 sequences, roughly 80% seen once. Taking about 20-31 mg of unsorted bulk tissue, the authors co-extracted RNA and DNA. Tumor samples were assessed, and every one had over 80% viable tumor cells.

This TCR came from a man aged 35 to 55 with primary liver carcinoma and hepatitis B virus infection. Source material: liver tumor tissue from sampling region 3. Subset noted: tumor region T3, left-lateral pole. The chain combines TRBV12-3 or TRBV12-4 with TRBJ2-5; D remains unclear. The chain's CDR3 is CACNLRSEETQYF. CDR3 nucleotide sequence: TGTGCCTGCAATTTGAGGTCAGAAGAGACCCAGTACTTC.